The clone carrying this T cell receptor beta chain was seen a single time. The entry originates in a study of blood T cell repertoires in COVID-19. Self-reported history from a screening survey and questionnaire set each donor's cohort. V dropped 6 bases and J dropped 1; count of bases not matched to a gene: 3. The CDR3 runs to 13 residues. Germline V CDR1 and CDR2: LNHDA, SQIVND (reference sequence). Assay used: immunoSEQ multiplex PCR; TCRdb lists only in-frame clones, some missing. The sample records 350,000 to 550,000 clones, more than 80% being singletons. The chain uses TRBV19 and TRBJ2-7; TRBD1 matches 7 bases. The sample taken for sequencing was PBMCs or T cells enriched from blood (not recorded which). This TCR was recovered from a man aged 25-45 years who had recovered from COVID-19. CDR3 nucleotide sequence: TGTGCCAGTAGAATGACAGGGTCCTACGAGCAGTACTTC. Its protein is CASRMTGSYEQYF.